Sequencing of this T cell receptor (beta chain) was carried out in a study of cytomegalovirus exposure and HLA in healthy donors (TCRdb year 2017). Background for the entire study: In an earlier analysis of 450 to 750 of the donors, under 300 Gb of sequence data and about 110 million unique TCR beta sequences from roughly 190 million T cells were reported. Around 320 gigabases of sequencing data and 80 million or so unique TCR sequences were included in an early release covering about 700 HLA-typed donors. Of the roughly 390 genotyped donors, roughly 85% fell in the genetic ancestry cluster associated with self-reported Caucasian donors. The study aimed to test whether cataloging public T cell receptors could reveal signatures of past pathogen exposure. Using immunosequencing, the study profiled T cell repertoires from fewer than 850 subjects and related those repertoires to cytomegalovirus serostatus. Along with the 666-subject first cohort, a separate validation cohort of 120 different subjects was used. The study combined high-throughput TCR immunosequencing, statistical association of individual TCRs with disease status, and machine learning to predict cytomegalovirus infection status. In a later analysis, previously published TCR beta repertoires from about 670 donors were re-analyzed and high-resolution HLA genotyping was added so that TCR occurrence patterns could be studied. Rather than using new phenotypic data, the later analysis identified candidate immune exposures from TCR beta sequences and from how often those sequences occurred across donors. In an earlier analysis of roughly 540 of the donors, high-throughput TCR beta sequencing was used to judge whether each TCR beta V gene segment behaved as functional or pseudogenic. Donor age, sex, ethnicity and CMV serostatus were compiled together with the repertoire data. Genome-wide SNP genotypes for about 65% of the roughly 700 donors were used in a later genetic analysis, which treated that subset as a discovery cohort. All discovery cohort repertoires had been generated using a single sequencing platform. Class I and class II HLA loci were covered by the typing at four-digit resolution. Typing coverage differed by locus: A, B, C, DRB1 and DQB1 were typed in roughly 620-640 donors, DQA1 in 500 to 550, DPA1 in over 600, and DPB1 in just under 490. Four or five DR-DQ haplotypes were handled as single units for association and clustering because linkage in the cohort was strong. On average, roughly 240,000 unique TCR beta nucleotide sequences were sequenced per donor among 398 genotyped donors of the cohort, with approximately 18% of those sequences being non-productive.

The full study reports these points: A cluster of highly shared sequence variants was judged likely to be a technical artifact of the sequencing pipeline. A further reported finding was that TCR beta sequences accurately predicted the HLA-A and HLA-B alleles for most subjects in the first cohort. The study listed 164 TCR beta chains as associated with cytomegalovirus. Because counts were too low, seventeen rarely observed V segments, including chromosome 9 orphons, were excluded from the earlier analysis of some 590 of the donors. Some IMGT-functional V segments, including TRBV6-2 and TRBV6-3, could not be distinguished by the 87-base-pair reads and were therefore excluded. The only immune exposure information available for the cohort was CMV serostatus. Because some donors lacked HLA typing at each locus, the association tests relied only on the typed subset. The authors suggested that the approach could potentially be extended to other disease states and immunological phenotypes. A later analysis associated about 16,000 TCR beta sequences with specific HLA alleles at a false discovery rate of 0.05. In this cohort, only TCR beta chains were sequenced, and detectable features were limited by the absence of alpha or paired-chain data. Correlated functional status among segregating V segments might reflect linkage disequilibrium, but an unknown experimental factor could not be ruled out. In both the original and validation cohorts, the classifier was reported to diagnose cytomegalovirus status with high specificity and sensitivity. In a later analysis, HLA-associated TCR beta chains were found to be more clonally expanded and to have lower generation probabilities than equally common non-associated chains. A few of the identified cytomegalovirus-associated TCR beta chains were confirmed in vitro to be specific for cytomegalovirus antigens. Most TCR sequences were seen in very few donors, while some public TCRs were found in many individuals. Strong co-occurrence of HLA alleles, especially DR and DQ, made assigning TCR associations to individual alleles difficult. V-gene and J-gene trimming of TCR beta chains was associated with a missense DCLRE1C variant in a later genetic analysis, and the association was replicated in an independent cohort. In an earlier analysis of some 540 of the donors, most TCR beta V segments appeared in productive rearrangements about 87% or about 30% of the time, broadly matching IMGT annotations. According to a later genetic analysis, donors in an Asian-associated ancestry cluster had fewer N-insertions in productive TCRs than the approximately 690-donor mean. According to a later analysis, TCR association rates differed among HLA loci, with DRB1 alleles showing the most associated TCRs and HLA-C alleles showing the fewest. A later analysis found that most CMV-associated TCR beta chains appeared HLA-restricted, with HLA associations seemingly driven largely by CMV exposure. Presence/absence analyses assumed roughly uniform sequencing depth across donors, an assumption that may not hold. A later analysis reported that several top co-occurrence clusters appeared linked to parvovirus B19, influenza, CMV and Epstein-Barr virus.

To note about this clone: Its antigen target is currently unknown. No base-level quality is on record; no much larger clone is a single base apart.

Reading from cysteine to phenylalanine, the CDR3 counts 15 amino acids. The only DNA kept is the CDR3, 45 bases in frame from the first base. In the germline V gene (reference sequence), CDR1 corresponds to GTSNPN and CDR2 to SVGIG. Trimming removed 2 bases from V and 3 bases from J, leaving 15 bases between the germline ends. Library preparation used the immunoSEQ multiplex PCR assay. The multiplex PCR relied on a mix of 60 forward primers for TCR Vbeta segments and 13 reverse primers for TCR Jbeta segments. The CDR3 region of rearranged TCR beta genes was amplified from genomic DNA with a multiplex PCR assay. The amplified TCR beta libraries were sequenced on the Illumina HiSeq System as 87-base-pair reads. Per the original workflow: A later analysis counted about 80 million unique TCR beta chains across the roughly 700 repertoires, and around 9.9 million of these chains were shared by at least two donors. To remove PCR and sequencing errors, raw reads were error-corrected and collapsed into unique sequences using a nearest-neighbor algorithm that merged closely related sequences. CDR3 sequences were aligned to IMGT reference sequences to assign V, D and J gene segments. For a sequence to be retained, at least a six-nucleotide match to both a V gene segment and a J gene segment was required. Rearrangements were called productive when the CDR3 lacked stop codons and stayed in frame with V and J; all others were non-productive. Following IMGT convention, CDR3 was defined as the stretch from the second conserved V-encoded cysteine up to the conserved J-encoded phenylalanine. In an earlier analysis of 550 to 650 of the donors, sequences lacking an unambiguous match to a single V gene segment were excluded. In an earlier analysis of 500 to 750 of the donors, V segments were called functional above 56.7% productive rearrangements and were called segregating when the between-donor standard deviation exceeded 5%. A statistical classification framework was developed to diagnose cytomegalovirus status using the catalog of TCR beta chain sequences. A later analysis assigned V and J genes by comparing TCR nucleotide sequences with IMGT/GENE-DB human TR gene sequences. Using the TCRdist pipeline, a later analysis assigned CDR3 sequences along with most-parsimonious VDJ recombination scenarios. In a later analysis, each TCR beta chain was defined by its CDR3 amino acid sequence together with its V-gene family, and reads lacking a unique V-gene family were excluded. To address suspected cross-contamination and a sequencing artifact, a later analysis removed around 590 highly shared, low-generation-probability nucleotide sequences. In a later analysis, a clonal expansion index was calculated for each public chain from normalized within-repertoire ranks of inferred template counts. Generation probabilities in a later analysis came from a VDJ recombination model fitted to out-of-frame rearrangements, and those results were checked against IGoR. In a later analysis, TCR-TCR, TCR-HLA and TCR-CMV co-occurrence was scored with hypergeometric tests, and a repertoire-size bias correction was applied to TCR pairs. False discovery rates were estimated in a later analysis by permuting HLA or CMV assignments 20 times. In a later analysis, co-occurring TCRs were grouped using DBSCAN, with TCRdist sequence similarity added in when clustering inside HLA-allele-positive subsets. Co-occurrence clustering excluded repertoires with fewer than 30,000 or more than 120,000 public chains, plus five with anomalous nucleotide sharing. TCRdb provides this immuneACCESS table in a form limited to in-frame rearrangements. Some clones are lacking; in checked studies, under half of them reflect an unresolved V gene, and why the rest are absent is not known. V, J and clone size reflect that table, while D and trimming were determined from the DNA. For this sample the table gives 160,000 or so clones, of which around 73% were detected only once. The top ten clonotypes cover 1.4% of the sample.

In total, just over 650 healthy bone marrow donors made up the cohort. Cohort members were all nominally healthy when sampled, although unrecorded immune exposures were likely present. The donor was CMV seronegative and was included in the group of under 450 seronegative cohort members. A peripheral blood sample was collected from each donor, and TCR beta sequencing was performed on peripheral blood mononuclear cells. Genomic DNA extraction from the blood cell samples was performed with the Qiagen DNeasy Blood Extraction Kit. This TCR derives from a male donor in good health and CMV-seronegative. The sample taken for sequencing was PBMCs. The rearrangement combines TRBV30 with TRBJ2-3; tentative D gene TRBD2, with 6 bases matching. The CDR3: CAWSPGSSVTDTQYF. The nucleotide sequence reads as follows: TGTGCCTGGAGTCCGGGATCTAGCGTTACAGATACGCAGTATTTT.